The present entry profiles one T cell receptor (beta chain) with its context. Per germline, CDR1 PRHDT and CDR2 FYEKMQ (reference sequence). The CDR3 runs to 19 residues. The germline V and J ends were trimmed by 0 bases and 2 bases, with 22 bases remaining between them. This record comes from a study of blood T cell repertoires in COVID-19. On the study more broadly: Samples came from the United States, Italy and Spain, spanning acute and convalescent COVID-19. Sources were T cells, B-cell-depleted T cells, or PBMCs; the material itself was cDNA or gDNA.

In the original analysis: Cell counts per sample came from amplifying reference gene primers. TCRdb's table, derived via immunoSEQ multiplex PCR, lists solely in-frame clones and lacks some. The V and J calls and clone size are taken from that table; D and trimming were inferred from the DNA. The profile shows roughly 380,000 clones, approximately 89% of them singletons. Sample: peripheral blood. The V call is TRBV13, the J call TRBJ1-2, with D possibly TRBD1 on 6 matching bases. The receptor comes from a woman in her fifties or sixties with COVID-19, enrolled during active disease. This chain's CDR3 is CASSLGSGQLDAANYGYTF. CDR3 in DNA: TGTGCCAGCAGCTTAGGCTCTGGACAGCTAGACGCGGCCAACTATGGCTACACCTTC.